These 32 T cell receptor beta chains came from one sample sequenced in a study of regulatory T cells in long-lasting Graves disease. With iRepertoire HTBI primers and Arm-PCR of CDR3 regions, TCR beta libraries were built. Each CDR3 protein gets one entry after TCRdb re-called the multiplex PCR reads with MiXCR. The sample lists a few hundred thousand distinct CDR3 sequences; 14% were seen once. Regarding time point: newly diagnosed GD, antithyroid drugs for less than 3 months. The TCR library was prepared using RNA isolated from PBMCs. The data were also submitted as part of a second study, on T cells in Graves' hyperthyroidism and ophthalmopathy.

The material sequenced was peripheral blood mononuclear cells (PBMCs), taken at new diagnosis, from a patient treated with antithyroid drugs. The origin of the receptors is a woman between 45 and 60 years old with Graves disease.

The sample holds many counts of this clonotype. The chain uses TRBV6-1 and TRBJ1-3, with D possibly TRBD1 on 6 matching bases. CDR1 and CDR2 from the germline V gene are MNHNS and SASEGT. Trimming took off 6 bases at V and 3 bases at J, with 6 bases between the two ends. This CDR3 has 12 residues. The CDR3 region has the DNA TGTGCCAGCAGACAGGGTGGAAACACCATATATTTT. Amino acids: CASRQGGNTIYF.

Many counts were recorded for this clonotype. The CDR3 is CASVPSGKSYEQYF. The CDR3 DNA follows: TGTGCCAGCGTACCTAGCGGGAAATCCTACGAGCAGTACTTC. The V call is TRBV28, the J call TRBJ2-7; TRBD2 agrees at 9 bases. The V gene end was trimmed by 8 bases and the J gene end by 1 base; junction bases not matched to a gene: 6. The CDR3 spans 14 residues. CDR1 MDHEN and CDR2 SYDVKM come from the germline V gene.

This clonotype was counted ten times or more. This chain uses TRBV6-1 with TRBJ2-5; 7 nucleotides line up with TRBD1. V lost 8 bases, J lost 0 bases, and 12 bases stayed unmatched. CDR1 MNHNS and CDR2 SASEGT come from the germline V gene. CDR3 length equals 16 residues. CDR3 loop: CASLQRDSRYQETQYF. CDR3 DNA sequence: TGTGCCAGCTTACAACGGGACAGTAGGTACCAAGAGACCCAGTACTTC.

This clonotype occurred many times. The chain joins TRBV30 to TRBJ2-1; D is ambiguous. Germline V gives CDR1 GTSNPN, CDR2 SVGIG (reference sequence). V shed 3 bases and J shed 5 bases, with 11 bases lying between them. The CDR3 is 13 amino acids. The CDR3 is CAWREALHNEQFF. The CDR3 DNA reads TGTGCCTGGAGGGAAGCCTTACACAATGAGCAGTTCTTC.

This clonotype has more than one count but fewer than ten. DNA for the CDR3: TGTGCCAGCCTCCTTCGCCCGAACACTGAAGCTTTCTTT. It codes for CASLLRPNTEAFF. The chain uses TRBV6-1 and TRBJ1-1; no definite D call. The CDR3 length is 13 residues. Germline assignment: CDR1 MNHNS and CDR2 SASEGT. Trimming left V 8 bases short and J 1 base short, with 11 bases between.

To note about this clonotype: A read error is possible here, since a much larger clone lies one base away. V and J are TRBV28 and TRBJ2-3; 10 positions match TRBD2. The CDR3 has 16 amino acids. Per the germline V gene, CDR1 is MDHEN and CDR2 is SYDVKM. V trimming: 10 bases; J trimming: 6 bases; junction bases outside the gene matches: 16. This CDR3 reads CATEMGASGSVDTQYF. CDR3 bases: TGTGCCACCGAAATGGGGGCTAGCGGGAGTGTGGATACGCAGTATTTT.

This clonotype was observed many times. This chain joins TRBV6-5 and TRBJ2-5, with 7 bases identical to TRBD1. Trimming cost V 0 bases and J 7 bases; bases outside gene matches: 5. CDR3 size: 14 residues. In germline, CDR1 is MNHEY, CDR2 SVGAGI. The CDR3 DNA reads as TGTGCCAGCAGTTACTCGAGACAGGGAAGGACCCAGTACTTC. Its protein product is CASSYSRQGRTQYF.

This chain connects TRBV10-3 to TRBJ2-1; 12 positions agree with TRBD2. This CDR3 has 15 residues. Germline CDR1 is ENHRY and CDR2 is SYGVKD. V trimming: 4 bases; J trimming: 6 bases; junction bases outside the gene matches: 4. For the CDR3, the DNA is TGTGCCATCAGTGCCCCTAGCGGGAGGGCCAATGAGCAGTTCTTC. Translating it yields CAISAPSGRANEQFF.

This clonotype was seen many times. The genes are TRBV28 and TRBJ2-4; 9 bases match TRBD1. CDR3 length: 16 residues. J was trimmed by 2 bases and V by 3 bases; bases with no gene match: 5. CDR1 is MDHEN and CDR2 is SYDVKM in the germline V gene. For the CDR3, the DNA is TGTGCCAGCAGTTTCTACGGGACAGGGACCAAAAACATTCAGTACTTC. This gives the protein CASSFYGTGTKNIQYF.

Many counts were recorded for this clonotype. This chain joins TRBV6-1 and TRBJ1-2, with D possibly being TRBD1 (5 bases). The V end was cut by 7 bases, the J end by 4 bases, with 16 bases between. The CDR3 spans 14 residues. CDR1 and CDR2 from the germline V gene are MNHNS and SASEGT. The CDR3 protein is CASTPSSRGYGYTF. The DNA of the CDR3 is TGTGCCAGCACCCCGTCCTCGAGGGGCTATGGCTACACCTTC.

V usage is TRBV3-1 and J usage is TRBJ2-7; 8 positions agree with TRBD2. J was trimmed by 4 bases and V by 4 bases; bases with no gene match: 3. CDR1 is LGHDT and CDR2 is YNNKEL in the germline V gene (reference sequence). The CDR3 length is 13 residues. CDR3 coding DNA: TGTGCCAGCAGCCGGCGGGAGGAGTACGAGCAGTACTTC. Amino acid sequence: CASSRREEYEQYF.

The genes are TRBV20-1 and TRBJ2-3; TRBD2 matches at 12 bases. This CDR3 comprises 17 residues. Germline lookup yields CDR1 DFQATT and CDR2 SNEGSKA (reference sequence). Trimming at V came to 0 bases and at J to 1 base, leaving 5 bases not matched to a gene. The chain's CDR3 is CSARDLAGGRGTDTQYF. CDR3 sequence (DNA): TGCAGTGCTAGAGATCTAGCGGGAGGGCGGGGCACAGATACGCAGTATTTT.

Ten or more counts support this clonotype. The chain joins TRBV13 to TRBJ2-1; 10 positions agree with TRBD1. This CDR3 region has 14 residues. Losses at the gene ends were 2 bases for V and 9 bases for J; bases not matched to a gene: 4. Looked up from germline, CDR1 is PRHDT and CDR2 is FYEKMQ (reference sequence). The CDR3 loop is CASSLRGQGIEQFF. The CDR3 DNA is TGTGCCAGCAGCTTAAGGGGACAGGGGATTGAGCAGTTCTTC. Based on the CDR3 plus reference TRBV13 and TRBJ2-1, the full variable domain is AAGVIQSPRHLIKEKRETATLKCYPIPRHDTVYWYQQGPGQDPQFLISFYEKMQSDKGSIPDRFSAQQFSDYHSELNMSSLELGDSALYFCASSLRGQGIEQFFGPGTRLTVL.

The V gene is TRBV6-1, the J gene TRBJ2-7; 9 nucleotides line up with TRBD2. This CDR3 region has 14 residues. V lost 6 bases, J lost 2 bases, and 5 bases stayed unmatched. Germline-derived CDR1 and CDR2 are MNHNS and SASEGT. As DNA, the CDR3 is TGTGCCAGCAGCGGGACTAGCCTTACCTACGAGCAGTACTTC. This sequence encodes CASSGTSLTYEQYF.

This clonotype was seen ten or more times. The gene calls are TRBV2 and TRBJ2-1, with D perhaps matching TRBD1 (7 bases). The CDR3 extends over 14 amino acids. The germline V and J ends were trimmed by 3 bases and 4 bases, with 10 bases remaining between them. Germline V CDR1 and CDR2: SNHLY, FYNNEI. As DNA, the CDR3 is TGTGCCAGCAGTGACAGGGGGAGGTACAATGAGCAGTTCTTC. It codes for CASSDRGRYNEQFF.

This clonotype was recorded many times. The V gene is TRBV6-1, the J gene TRBJ2-1; TRBD1 agrees at 10 bases. The junction had 5 bases not matched to a gene; V was cut back by 7 bases and J by 5 bases. The CDR3 has 14 amino acids. From germline, CDR1 is MNHNS and CDR2 SASEGT. The CDR3 is CASNDRGRNNEQFF. The CDR3, as DNA: TGTGCCAGCAACGACAGGGGGCGCAACAATGAGCAGTTCTTC.

The chain couples TRBV7-9 to TRBJ1-6, with unresolved D. Germline assignment: CDR1 SEHNR and CDR2 FQNEAQ (reference sequence). Trimming took 6 bases from V and 7 from J, leaving 16 bases between them. The CDR3 consists of 15 residues. CDR3 sequence (DNA): TGTGCCAGCAGTCTCTCTTTCCAGACAAATTCACCCCTCCACTTT. Translation gives CASSLSFQTNSPLHF.

This clonotype was recorded a few times. The V call is TRBV3-1, the J call TRBJ2-4; D unresolved. V shed 4 bases and J shed 2 bases, with 6 bases lying between them. CDR1 is LGHDT, CDR2 YNNKEL, per germline (reference sequence). This CDR3 has 13 residues. The CDR3 region is CASSPSTKNIQYF. CDR3 DNA: TGTGCCAGCAGCCCCAGTACCAAAAACATTCAGTACTTC.

The chain couples TRBV7-2 to TRBJ2-1, with no clear D. This CDR3 comprises 13 residues. V was shortened by 0 bases and J by 6 bases, with 6 bases between the two germline ends. The V gene's germline CDR1 is SGHTA and CDR2 FQGNSA. The CDR3 DNA reads as TGTGCCAGCAGCTTAGCGTTCCCCAATGAGCAGTTCTTC. It translates to CASSLAFPNEQFF.

The table lists this clonotype with a few counts. This rearrangement joins TRBV28 to TRBJ2-7; D gene ambiguous. The germline V gene has CDR1 MDHEN and CDR2 SYDVKM. CDR3 length: 14 residues. V lost 2 bases and J 3 bases, leaving 11 bases between the germline ends. Written as DNA, the CDR3 is TGTGCCAGCAGTTTAGGAACACGAAACTACGAGCAGTACTTC. It is translated as CASSLGTRNYEQYF.

Many counts were recorded for this clonotype. The rearrangement links TRBV7-3 to TRBJ2-1; D might be TRBD2 (5 bases). Looked up from germline, CDR1 is SGHTA and CDR2 is FQGTGA. This CDR3 region has 13 residues. Trimming shortened V by 2 bases and J by 9 bases, and 11 bases separated the two germline ends. The CDR3 protein is CASSLVEGREQFF. As DNA, the CDR3 is TGTGCCAGCAGCTTAGTTGAGGGCCGTGAGCAGTTCTTC.

In its sample, this clonotype was seen many times. The rearrangement joins TRBV2 to TRBJ2-3; the D gene is possibly TRBD2 (6 bases). The germline CDR1 and CDR2 sequences are SNHLY and FYNNEI. The CDR3 length is 13 residues. Trimming pared 0 bases from V and 6 bases from J, leaving 7 bases between. Here the CDR3 reads CASSEAGGDTQYF. The CDR3 nucleotides read TGTGCCAGCAGTGAAGCGGGGGGTGATACGCAGTATTTT.

With regard to this clonotype: The likely explanation is a read error, given a far larger clone one base away. This chain connects TRBV11-2 to TRBJ2-1; perhaps TRBD1 as D (6 bases). Trimming removed 5 bases at V and 11 bases at J, with 13 bases between. This CDR3 region has 12 residues. From germline, CDR1 is SGHAT and CDR2 FQNNGV. The CDR3 loop is CASSATGLQQFF. CDR3 bases: TGTGCCAGCAGCGCAACAGGGTTGCAGCAGTTCTTC.

The V gene is TRBV7-9, the J gene TRBJ2-7, with 9 bases identical to TRBD1. Per germline, CDR1 SEHNR and CDR2 FQNEAQ (reference sequence). V shed 4 bases, J shed 7 bases, and the junction held 11 bases outside the gene matches. The CDR3 has 15 residues. The CDR3 nucleotides read TGTGCCAGCAGCTCGCCGGGACAGGGTCTCCCGGAGCAGTACTTC. Translation gives CASSSPGQGLPEQYF.

This clonotype appeared many times. The chain couples TRBV18 to TRBJ1-1; D may be TRBD1 (5 bases). The CDR3 contains 15 residues. CDR1 KGHSH and CDR2 LQKENI come from the germline V gene. The V end lost 1 base, the J end lost 0 bases, and 9 bases lay between the germline ends. CDR3 region: CASSPRDGMNTEAFF. The CDR3 bases are TGTGCCAGCTCACCACGGGACGGCATGAACACTGAAGCTTTCTTT.

This clonotype was recorded at least ten times. The chain is built from TRBV6-1 and TRBJ1-2, with 7 bases that match TRBD1. The V gene's germline CDR1 is MNHNS and CDR2 SASEGT. The CDR3 totals 15 residues. The V and J ends lost 1 base and 5 bases, in that order; junction bases with no gene match: 7. The CDR3 here is CASSEDPGGWYGYTF. The DNA for the CDR3 is TGTGCCAGCAGTGAAGATCCAGGGGGTTGGTATGGCTACACCTTC.

This clonotype was detected many times. This rearrangement joins TRBV27 to TRBJ1-4; 11 nucleotides agree with TRBD1. Germline CDR1 is MNHEY and CDR2 is SMNVEV (reference sequence). V gave up 2 bases and J gave up 7 bases; unmatched junction bases: 6. The CDR3 has 16 amino acids. CDR3 nucleotide sequence: TGTGCCAGCAGTTTACTCGGACAGGGGGCGTTTGAAAAACTGTTTTTT. Protein: CASSLLGQGAFEKLFF.

V gene TRBV20-1 combines with J gene TRBJ2-3; 7 nucleotides match TRBD1. The CDR3 covers 15 residues. Germline V gene sequence: CDR1 DFQATT, CDR2 SNEGSKA (reference sequence). The J segment lost 3 bases and the V segment lost 6 bases, leaving 12 bases of the junction unmatched. The CDR3 nucleotides are TGCAGTGCCCTAATAGACAGGGTTGGGACAGATACGCAGTATTTT. Its protein is CSALIDRVGTDTQYF.

In its sample, this clonotype was seen many times. The germline gene is not matched at one end of the junction; a read error may be the cause. This chain connects TRBV28 to TRBJ1-2, with D possibly being TRBD1 (6 bases). The CDR3 is 13 amino acids. Per the germline V gene, CDR1 is MDHEN and CDR2 is SYDVKM. The CDR3 region is CASSITGSYGYTF. The CDR3 region has the DNA TGTGCCAGCAGTATTACAGGGAGCTATGGCTACACTTTC.

The genes are TRBV10-1 and TRBJ2-7; D is unclear. There are 13 residues in the CDR3. V was pared by 2 bases and J by 2 bases, with 7 bases between. Per the germline V gene, CDR1 is WNHNN and CDR2 is SYGVQD (reference sequence). In DNA form, the CDR3 reads TGCGCCAGCAGTGAGGGGCTTCCCTACGAGCAGTACTTC. Its protein product is CASSEGLPYEQYF.

This clonotype was observed at least ten times. The CDR3 nucleotides are TGTGCCAGCAGCTTAGGTCCGGACGCTTCCTACGAGCAGTACTTC. This codes for CASSLGPDASYEQYF. The chain combines TRBV11-2 with TRBJ2-7; no reliable D call. The CDR3 has 15 amino acids. Germline lookup yields CDR1 SGHAT and CDR2 FQNNGV. V was shortened by 1 base and J by 1 base, with 11 bases between the two germline ends.

In regard to this clonotype: At one boundary the junction diverges from the germline segment, which might be a read error. The rearrangement links TRBV5-1 to TRBJ2-3; TRBD2 matches at 9 bases. The CDR3 sequence is 15 residues long. CDR1 and CDR2 from the germline V gene are SGHRS and YFSETQ. CDR3 sequence reads: CASSFGTSSTDTQYF. CDR3 nucleotide sequence: TGTGCCAGCAGCTTTGGGACTAGCTCCACAGATACGCAGTATTTT.